The 32 T cell receptor beta chains given below trace back to one sample, sequenced in a study of cytomegalovirus exposure and HLA in healthy donors. Measured with immunoSEQ multiplex PCR; TCRdb has only the in-frame clones, and not every one. The profile shows about 150,000 clones, less than 90% of them singletons. Material for sequencing was PBMCs. The source is a young woman in good health and CMV-seropositive.

The gene calls are TRBV9 and TRBJ2-5, with 7 bases that match TRBD2. After removal of 0 bases from V and 2 bases from J, the junction contained 7 bases not matched to a gene. The CDR3 sequence is 16 residues long. The V gene's germline CDR1 is SGDLS and CDR2 YYNGEE. CDR3 residues: CASSVVLASGQETQYF. In nucleotides, the CDR3 is TGTGCCAGCAGCGTAGTTTTGGCTAGCGGACAAGAGACCCAGTACTTC.

The chain combines TRBV19 with TRBJ2-6, with D hard to call. This CDR3 is 16 amino acids long. CDR1 is LNHDA and CDR2 is SQIVND in the germline V gene (reference sequence). Trimming pared 2 bases from V and 0 bases from J, leaving 8 bases between. Here the CDR3 reads CASSIQETSGANVLTF. The CDR3 DNA is TGTGCCAGTAGTATACAGGAAACCTCTGGGGCCAACGTCCTGACTTTC.

The chain couples TRBV10-3 to TRBJ1-1; TRBD1 agrees at 7 bases. The V gene's germline CDR1 is ENHRY and CDR2 SYGVKD. This CDR3 has 15 residues. V lost 6 bases to trimming and J lost 5 bases; unmatched junction nucleotides: 12. This chain's CDR3 is CAISDVTGIGTEAFF. CDR3 nucleotide sequence: TGTGCCATCAGCGACGTGACAGGGATAGGGACTGAAGCTTTCTTT.

As for this clone: Other DNA sequences in this sample translate to the same CDR3. The rearrangement links TRBV10-1 to TRBJ1-2; D might be TRBD1 (6 bases). The CDR3 is 13 residues long. V was trimmed by 3 bases and J by 2 bases, leaving 7 bases between them. The germline CDR1 and CDR2 sequences are WNHNN and SYGVQD (reference sequence). CDR3 DNA sequence: TGCGCCAGCAGTGAAGACAGGAACTATGGCTACACCTTC. Amino acid sequence: CASSEDRNYGYTF.

V and J are TRBV5-4 and TRBJ2-7, with D tentatively TRBD1 (6 bases). CDR3 size: 15 residues. Per the germline V gene, CDR1 is SGHNT and CDR2 is YYREEE (reference sequence). Trimming took 3 bases from V and 2 from J, leaving 15 bases between them. The DNA for the CDR3 is TGTGCCAGCAGCTATCAGACAGGTTTTGCCTACGAGCAGTACTTC. It is translated as CASSYQTGFAYEQYF.

The gene calls are TRBV19 and TRBJ1-2, with 7 nucleotides matching TRBD1. The CDR3 loop spans 16 amino acids. V trimming: 5 bases; J trimming: 2 bases; junction bases outside the gene matches: 11. The V gene's germline CDR1 is LNHDA and CDR2 SQIVND (reference sequence). CDR3 residues: CASSLQGGRGNYGYTF. CDR3 coding DNA: TGTGCCAGTAGTCTCCAAGGGGGCAGGGGCAACTATGGCTACACCTTC.

J is TRBJ2-7 and V is TRBV10-3, with 9 positions matching TRBD2. The CDR3 loop spans 14 amino acids. The germline V gene encodes CDR1 ENHRY and CDR2 SYGVKD. V lost 9 bases to trimming and J lost 5 bases; unmatched junction nucleotides: 11. Here the CDR3 reads CAIGGREGLNEQYF. In DNA form, the CDR3 reads TGTGCCATTGGGGGGCGGGAGGGCCTCAACGAGCAGTACTTC.

This chain joins TRBV6-5 and TRBJ2-3; 7 bases line up with TRBD1. Germline CDR1 and CDR2: MNHEY and SVGAGI. The CDR3 sequence is 15 residues long. J was trimmed by 6 bases and V by 6 bases; bases with no gene match: 12. As DNA, the CDR3 is TGTGCCAGCAGGACCTACAGGGGTCAGGACGATACGCAGTATTTT. It translates to CASRTYRGQDDTQYF.

The chain's CDR3 is CASSPLAGRSYNEQFF. The CDR3 nucleotides read TGTGCCAGCAGCCCACTAGCGGGACGTTCCTACAATGAGCAGTTCTTC. This rearrangement joins TRBV28 to TRBJ2-1; 10 bases align to TRBD2. This CDR3 comprises 16 residues. V lost 6 bases, J lost 1 base, and 6 bases stayed unmatched. Looked up from germline, CDR1 is MDHEN and CDR2 is SYDVKM.

This chain joins TRBV30 and TRBJ2-1, with D hard to call. This CDR3 is 11 amino acids long. The V gene lost 5 bases and the J gene lost 3 bases, with 5 bases spanning the gap. Germline lookup yields CDR1 GTSNPN and CDR2 SVGIG (reference sequence). As DNA, the CDR3 is TGTGCCTGGGACTTCTACAATGAGCAGTTCTTC. Protein product: CAWDFYNEQFF.

The chain joins TRBV4-2 to TRBJ2-5; TRBD1 agrees at 8 bases. CDR1 is LGHNA and CDR2 is YNFKEQ in the germline V gene. Trimming took 8 bases from V and 1 from J; bases not matched to a gene: 12. This CDR3 has 16 amino acids. The CDR3 region is CASGQGLISTQETQYF. Written as DNA, the CDR3 is TGTGCCAGCGGACAGGGCCTCATCTCCACCCAAGAGACCCAGTACTTC.

This chain links TRBV11-2 with TRBJ1-2, with D possibly TRBD1 on 5 matching bases. The CDR3 spans 17 residues. Trimming shortened V by 0 bases and J by 4 bases, and 18 bases separated the two germline ends. Germline loops: CDR1 SGHAT, CDR2 FQNNGV. CDR3 nucleotides: TGTGCCAGCAGCTTAGAGGCCCAGGGAGGCAGCTTCTATGGCTACACCTTC. This sequence encodes CASSLEAQGGSFYGYTF.

V and J are TRBV6-5 and TRBJ1-2; 8 positions match TRBD1. The V segment lost 5 bases and the J segment 2 bases; nucleotides outside the gene matches: 7. The CDR3 runs to 15 residues. CDR1 and CDR2 from the germline V gene are MNHEY and SVGAGI. The CDR3 nucleotides read TGTGCCAGCAGTCAATCCGACAGGGGAAACTATGGCTACACCTTC. Translating gives CASSQSDRGNYGYTF.

This clone was detected a few times. This sequence joins TRBV6-5 and TRBJ1-1, with 7 bases lining up with TRBD1. This CDR3 comprises 14 residues. The germline CDR1 and CDR2 sequences are MNHEY and SVGAGI. Losses at the gene ends were 5 bases for V and 2 bases for J; bases not matched to a gene: 5. CDR3 loop: CASSQGQQNTEAFF. The CDR3 DNA reads as TGTGCCAGCAGTCAGGGACAGCAAAACACTGAAGCTTTCTTT.

The chain carries TRBV7-8 and TRBJ2-2, with a possible D match to TRBD1 (6 bases). Trimming cost V 5 bases and J 7 bases, with 17 bases left between them. Looked up from germline, CDR1 is SGHVS and CDR2 is FQNEAQ. The CDR3 loop spans 15 amino acids. The DNA for the CDR3 is TGTGCCAGCAGCAAGAATCAGGGGAGAGGCGGGGAGCTGTTTTTT. Protein sequence: CASSKNQGRGGELFF.

V is TRBV5-8 and J is TRBJ2-1; D perhaps matches TRBD2 (7 bases). This CDR3 is 14 amino acids long. The germline CDR1 and CDR2 sequences are SGHTS and YDEGEE. V was pared by 4 bases and J by 4 bases, with 12 bases between. The CDR3 region is CASSRGGGYNEQFF. The CDR3, as DNA: TGTGCCAGCAGCCGGGGAGGGGGGTACAATGAGCAGTTCTTC.

The chain's CDR3 is CASSPGLLYEQYF. The CDR3 region has the DNA TGCGCCAGCAGCCCCGGACTCCTCTACGAGCAGTACTTC. The rearrangement uses TRBV4-1 and TRBJ2-7, with D possibly TRBD2 on 5 matching bases. This CDR3 has 13 residues. Trimming shortened V by 4 bases and J by 3 bases, and 10 bases separated the two germline ends. The germline V gene encodes CDR1 MGHRA and CDR2 YSYEKL.

The J gene is TRBJ1-2, the V gene TRBV2; D unresolved. CDR1 SNHLY and CDR2 FYNNEI come from the germline V gene. The CDR3 length is 12 residues. Trimming took off 4 bases at V and 4 bases at J, with 7 bases between the two ends. CDR3 in DNA: TGTGCCAGCAGTGGAGGATCCTATGGCTACACCTTC. Translating it yields CASSGGSYGYTF.

The chain joins TRBV10-3 to TRBJ2-1; TRBD2 matches 8 bases. The CDR3 is 16 residues long. Losses at the gene ends were 2 bases for V and 0 bases for J; bases not matched to a gene: 3. Germline V gene data show CDR1 as ENHRY and CDR2 as SYGVKD. The CDR3 loop is CAISERREVSYNEQFF. CDR3 sequence (DNA): TGTGCCATCAGTGAGAGGCGGGAGGTCTCCTACAATGAGCAGTTCTTC.

The chain has TRBV4-2 and TRBJ2-7, with 7 bases aligning to TRBD2. Germline V gene data show CDR1 as LGHNA and CDR2 as YNFKEQ. There are 15 residues in the CDR3. J lost 6 bases, V lost 0 bases, and 8 bases had no gene match. The CDR3 sequence: CASSQDGASGGEQYF. The CDR3 DNA follows: TGTGCCAGCAGCCAAGATGGGGCATCGGGGGGCGAGCAGTACTTC.

The chain joins TRBV18 to TRBJ2-7; 15 bases line up with TRBD2. The CDR3 covers 19 residues. Germline CDR1 is KGHSH and CDR2 is LQKENI. V gave up 3 bases and J gave up 0 bases; unmatched junction bases: 9. The CDR3 DNA follows: TGTGCCAGCTCACCCCTCCCGGGACTAGCGGGAGGCGACTCCTACGAGCAGTACTTC. Translating it yields CASSPLPGLAGGDSYEQYF. Based on the CDR3 plus reference TRBV18 and TRBJ2-7, the full variable domain is NAGVMQNPRHLVRRRGQEARLRCSPMKGHSHVYWYRQLPEEGLKFMVYLQKENIIDESGMPKERFSAEFPKEGPSILRIQQVVRGDSAAYFCASSPLPGLAGGDSYEQYFGPGTRLTVT.

The chain joins TRBV11-2 to TRBJ2-1; 10 bases match TRBD2. This CDR3 has 18 residues. Looked up from germline, CDR1 is SGHAT and CDR2 is FQNNGV. Germline trimming cut 1 base from V and 1 base from J; bases unmatched to any gene: 7. This chain's CDR3 is CASSLGGSGRRSYNEQFF. The DNA of the CDR3 is TGTGCCAGCAGCTTAGGGGGTAGCGGGAGGCGGTCCTACAATGAGCAGTTCTTC.

The gene calls are TRBV7-2 and TRBJ2-7, with D unresolved. The V end lost 1 base, the J end lost 2 bases, and 9 bases lay between the germline ends. The CDR3 loop spans 14 amino acids. Germline loops: CDR1 SGHTA, CDR2 FQGNSA. CDR3 residues: CASSLDLRAYEQYF. CDR3 nucleotides: TGTGCCAGCAGCTTAGATTTGCGAGCCTACGAGCAGTACTTC.

The V call is TRBV18, the J call TRBJ2-4, with D possibly being TRBD2 (5 bases). The germline gives CDR1 KGHSH, CDR2 LQKENI. The ends were cut back, 0 bases at V and 9 bases at J, with 12 bases in the middle. The CDR3 contains 14 residues. CDR3 region: CASSPPKGVGIQYF. The DNA for the CDR3 is TGTGCCAGCTCACCACCAAAGGGAGTCGGCATTCAGTACTTC.

The rearrangement uses TRBV7-2 and TRBJ2-1, with D hard to call. This CDR3 spans 11 amino acids. Trimming shortened V by 5 bases and J by 4 bases, and 3 bases separated the two germline ends. Germline V gene sequence: CDR1 SGHTA, CDR2 FQGNSA. CDR3 nucleotide sequence: TGTGCCAGCAGCCCATACAATGAGCAGTTCTTC. Encoded protein: CASSPYNEQFF.

V usage is TRBV6-1 and J usage is TRBJ1-5; TRBD1 agrees at 10 bases. V lost 7 bases, J lost 2 bases, and 5 bases stayed unmatched. Germline-derived CDR1 and CDR2 are MNHNS and SASEGT. The CDR3 runs to 15 residues. This CDR3 reads CASTPDRGGNQPQHF. CDR3 nucleotide sequence: TGTGCCAGCACCCCGGACAGGGGGGGCAATCAGCCCCAGCATTTT.

The table lists this clone with a few counts. The CDR3 nucleotides are TGTGCCAGCAGTTCCCCTGGCGGCCACTACGAGCAGTACTTC. Protein product: CASSSPGGHYEQYF. This sequence joins TRBV28 and TRBJ2-7; D gene unclear. The CDR3 runs to 14 residues. Between the trimmed V and J ends, which lost 4 bases and 3 bases, there was a span of 13 bases. Looked up from germline, CDR1 is MDHEN and CDR2 is SYDVKM.

This clone was seen more than once but under ten times. This chain links TRBV19 with TRBJ1-2; 7 bases map to TRBD1. The V and J ends lost 3 bases and 4 bases, in that order; junction bases with no gene match: 2. The CDR3 has 13 amino acids. Germline V gene data show CDR1 as LNHDA and CDR2 as SQIVND (reference sequence). The CDR3 nucleotides read TGTGCCAGTAGTATGAGGGGGCCCTATGGCTACACCTTC. Translating gives CASSMRGPYGYTF.

The J gene is TRBJ2-3, the V gene TRBV29-1; 9 bases match TRBD1. Trimming took 2 bases from V and 5 from J; bases not matched to a gene: 11. Germline CDR1 and CDR2: SQVTM and ANQGSEA. This CDR3 is 16 amino acids long. CDR3 sequence: CSVERVGTGRKDTQYF. The CDR3 DNA is TGCAGCGTTGAAAGAGTAGGGACAGGGCGTAAAGATACGCAGTATTTT.

The gene calls are TRBV10-1 and TRBJ2-4; 10 nucleotides align to TRBD1. Per the germline V gene, CDR1 is WNHNN and CDR2 is SYGVQD (reference sequence). CDR3 length: 14 residues. After removal of 6 bases from V and 7 bases from J, the junction contained 6 bases not matched to a gene. CDR3 nucleotide sequence: TGCGCCAGCAGCCGGGGGGGACAGGGGAACATTCAGTACTTC. Its protein is CASSRGGQGNIQYF.

The J gene is TRBJ2-5, the V gene TRBV19, with TRBD1 matching over 8 bases. V was pared by 3 bases and J by 4 bases, with 1 base of the junction left unmatched. Germline CDR1 is LNHDA and CDR2 is SQIVND (reference sequence). The CDR3 has 13 residues. The CDR3 nucleotides read TGTGCCAGTAGTATCACAGGGGGAGAGACCCAGTACTTC. This encodes CASSITGGETQYF.

The rearrangement links TRBV29-1 to TRBJ2-7; 7 bases fit TRBD1. The CDR3 is 11 residues long. In germline, CDR1 is SQVTM, CDR2 ANQGSEA. After removal of 8 bases from V and 6 bases from J, the junction contained 7 bases not matched to a gene. The CDR3 DNA sequence: TGCAGCACCTGGACAGGACTCGAGCAGTACTTC. It codes for CSTWTGLEQYF.